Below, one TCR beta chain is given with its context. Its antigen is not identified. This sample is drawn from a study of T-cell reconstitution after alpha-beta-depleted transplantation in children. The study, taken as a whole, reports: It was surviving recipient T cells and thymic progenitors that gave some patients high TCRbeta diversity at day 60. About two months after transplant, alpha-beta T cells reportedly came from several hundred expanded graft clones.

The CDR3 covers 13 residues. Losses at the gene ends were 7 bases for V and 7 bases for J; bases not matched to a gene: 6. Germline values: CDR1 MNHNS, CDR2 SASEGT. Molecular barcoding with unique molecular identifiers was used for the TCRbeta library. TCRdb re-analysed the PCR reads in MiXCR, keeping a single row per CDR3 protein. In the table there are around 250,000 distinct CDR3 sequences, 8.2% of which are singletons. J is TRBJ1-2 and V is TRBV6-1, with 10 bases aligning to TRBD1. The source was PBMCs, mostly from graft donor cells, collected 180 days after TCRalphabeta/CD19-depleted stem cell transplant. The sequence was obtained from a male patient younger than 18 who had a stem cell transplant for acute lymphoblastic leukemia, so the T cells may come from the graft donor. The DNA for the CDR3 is TGTGCCAGCATACCCGGGACAGGGGTTGGCTACACCTTC. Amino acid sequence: CASIPGTGVGYTF.